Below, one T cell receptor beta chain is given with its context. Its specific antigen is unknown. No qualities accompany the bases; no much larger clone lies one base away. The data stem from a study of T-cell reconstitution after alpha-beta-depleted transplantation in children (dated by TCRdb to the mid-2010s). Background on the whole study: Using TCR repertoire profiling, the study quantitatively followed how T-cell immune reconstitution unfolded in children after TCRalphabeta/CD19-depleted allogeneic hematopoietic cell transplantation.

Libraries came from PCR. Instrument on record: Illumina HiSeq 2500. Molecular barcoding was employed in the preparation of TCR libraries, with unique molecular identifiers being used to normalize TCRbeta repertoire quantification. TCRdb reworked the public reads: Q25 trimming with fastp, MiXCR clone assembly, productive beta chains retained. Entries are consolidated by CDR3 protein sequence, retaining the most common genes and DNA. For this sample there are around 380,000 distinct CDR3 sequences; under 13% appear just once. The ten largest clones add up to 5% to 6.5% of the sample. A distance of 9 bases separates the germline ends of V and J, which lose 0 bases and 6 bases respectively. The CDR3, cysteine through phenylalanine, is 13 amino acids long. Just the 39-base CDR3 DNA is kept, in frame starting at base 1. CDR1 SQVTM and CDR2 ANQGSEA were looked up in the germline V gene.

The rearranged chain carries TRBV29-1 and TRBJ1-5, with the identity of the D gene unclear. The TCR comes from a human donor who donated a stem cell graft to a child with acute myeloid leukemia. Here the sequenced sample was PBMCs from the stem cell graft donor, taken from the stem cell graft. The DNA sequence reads TGCAGCGTTGAAGAGGAAGTAGGTCAGCCCCAGCATTTT. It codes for CSVEEEVGQPQHF.